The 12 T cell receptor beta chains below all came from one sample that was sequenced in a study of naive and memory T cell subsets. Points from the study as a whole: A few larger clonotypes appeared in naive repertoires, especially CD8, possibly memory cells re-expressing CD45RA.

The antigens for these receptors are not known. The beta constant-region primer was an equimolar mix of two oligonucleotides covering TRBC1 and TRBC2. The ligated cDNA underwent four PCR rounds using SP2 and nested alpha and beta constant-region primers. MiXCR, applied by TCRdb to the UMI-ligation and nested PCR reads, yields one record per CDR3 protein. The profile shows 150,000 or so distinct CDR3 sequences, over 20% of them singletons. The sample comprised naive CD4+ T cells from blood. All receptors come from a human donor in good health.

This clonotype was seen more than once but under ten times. CDR3 in DNA: TGTGCCAGCAGCACAACAACTAGCGGGAGGATCACAGATACGCAGTATTTT. This encodes CASSTTTSGRITDTQYF. V gene TRBV14 combines with J gene TRBJ2-3; the match to TRBD2 covers 12 bases. This CDR3 has 17 residues. The V gene's germline CDR1 is SGHDN and CDR2 FVKESK. V lost 5 bases, J lost 2 bases, and 8 bases stayed unmatched. Supplemented by reference TRBV14 and TRBJ2-3, the full variable domain reads EAGVTQFPSHSVIEKGQTVTLRCDPISGHDNLYWYRRVMGKEIKFLLHFVKESKQDESGMPNNRFLAERTGGTYSTLKVQPAELEDSGVYFCASSTTTSGRITDTQYFGPGTRLTVL.

The CDR3 bases are TGTGCCACCAGCAGAGATCGTCCGGGACTAGCGGGACAGGAGCAGTTCTTC. Protein: CATSRDRPGLAGQEQFF. The rearrangement joins TRBV15 to TRBJ2-1; 13 nucleotides agree with TRBD2. V gave up 0 bases and J gave up 10 bases; unmatched junction bases: 9. Germline V gene lookup returns CDR1 LNHNV and CDR2 YYDKDF (reference sequence). The CDR3 has 17 amino acids.

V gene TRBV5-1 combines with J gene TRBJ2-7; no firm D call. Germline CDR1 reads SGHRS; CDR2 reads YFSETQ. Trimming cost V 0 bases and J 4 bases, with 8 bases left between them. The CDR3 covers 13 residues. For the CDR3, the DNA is TGCGCCAGCAGCTTGGAGGGCAGATACGAGCAGTACTTC. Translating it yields CASSLEGRYEQYF.

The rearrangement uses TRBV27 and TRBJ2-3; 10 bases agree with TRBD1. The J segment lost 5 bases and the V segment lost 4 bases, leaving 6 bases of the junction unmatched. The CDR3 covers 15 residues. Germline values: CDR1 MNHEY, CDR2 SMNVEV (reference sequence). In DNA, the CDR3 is TGTGCCAGCAGTTCTATAGGACAGGGGGGAGATACGCAGTATTTT. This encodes CASSSIGQGGDTQYF.

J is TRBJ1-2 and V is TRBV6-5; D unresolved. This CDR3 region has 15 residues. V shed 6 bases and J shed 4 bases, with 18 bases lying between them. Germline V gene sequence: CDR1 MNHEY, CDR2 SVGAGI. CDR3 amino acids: CASSNTGPATYGYTF. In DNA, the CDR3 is TGTGCCAGCAGCAATACCGGACCGGCAACCTATGGCTACACCTTC.

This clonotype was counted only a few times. The CDR3 loop reads CASSLARGQTEAFF. The DNA for the CDR3 is TGCGCCAGCAGCTTGGCCAGGGGACAAACTGAAGCTTTCTTT. V is TRBV5-1 and J is TRBJ1-1, with a possible D match to TRBD1 (6 bases). Germline CDR1 SGHRS, CDR2 YFSETQ. Trimming took 0 bases from V and 5 from J, leaving 11 bases between them. The CDR3 extends over 14 amino acids.

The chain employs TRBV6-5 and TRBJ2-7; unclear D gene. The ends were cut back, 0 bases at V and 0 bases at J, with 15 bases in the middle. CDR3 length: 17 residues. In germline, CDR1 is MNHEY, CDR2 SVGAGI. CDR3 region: CASSYSPVKFSSYEQYF. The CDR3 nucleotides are TGTGCCAGCAGTTACTCTCCGGTTAAGTTTAGCTCCTACGAGCAGTACTTC.

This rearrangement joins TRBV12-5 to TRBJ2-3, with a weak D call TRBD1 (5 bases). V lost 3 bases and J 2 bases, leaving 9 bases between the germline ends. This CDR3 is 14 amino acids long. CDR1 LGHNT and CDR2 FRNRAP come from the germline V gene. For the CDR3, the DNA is TGTGCTAGTGGTTTTTCAGGGTCCACAGATACGCAGTATTTT. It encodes CASGFSGSTDTQYF.

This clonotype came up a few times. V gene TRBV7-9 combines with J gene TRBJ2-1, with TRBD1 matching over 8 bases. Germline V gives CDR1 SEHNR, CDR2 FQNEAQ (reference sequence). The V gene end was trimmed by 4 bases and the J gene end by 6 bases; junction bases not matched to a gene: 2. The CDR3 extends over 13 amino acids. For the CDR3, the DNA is TGTGCCAGCAGCTGGACAGGGTTCAATGAGCAGTTCTTC. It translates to CASSWTGFNEQFF.

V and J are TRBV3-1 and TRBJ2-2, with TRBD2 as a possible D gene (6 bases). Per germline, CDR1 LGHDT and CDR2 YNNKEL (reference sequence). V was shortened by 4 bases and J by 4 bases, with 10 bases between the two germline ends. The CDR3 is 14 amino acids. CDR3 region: CASSRGLLTGELFF. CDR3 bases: TGTGCCAGCAGCCGGGGACTCCTCACCGGGGAGCTGTTTTTT.

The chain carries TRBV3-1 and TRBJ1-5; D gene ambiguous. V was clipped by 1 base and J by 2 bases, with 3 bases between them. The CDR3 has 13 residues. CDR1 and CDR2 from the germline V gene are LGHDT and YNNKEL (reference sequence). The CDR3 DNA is TGTGCCAGCAGCCAAGGCGGCAATCAGCCCCAGCATTTT. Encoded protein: CASSQGGNQPQHF.

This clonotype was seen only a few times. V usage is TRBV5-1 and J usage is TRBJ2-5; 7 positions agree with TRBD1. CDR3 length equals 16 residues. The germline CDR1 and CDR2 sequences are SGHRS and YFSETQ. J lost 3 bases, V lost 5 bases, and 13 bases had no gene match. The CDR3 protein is CASRWYRGLNEETQYF. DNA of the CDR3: TGCGCCAGCAGATGGTACAGGGGCCTGAACGAAGAGACCCAGTACTTC.